This T cell receptor (beta chain) emerged from a study of shared clonotypes between healthy human individuals. This CDR3 is 16 amino acids long. The germline V gene encodes CDR1 SGHRS and CDR2 YFSETQ. Germline trimming cut 4 bases from V and 4 bases from J; bases unmatched to any gene: 12. Study findings and constraints: Naive subsets typically showed greater estimated richness than memory subsets. Donor scarcity curtailed the genetic and exposure-history diversity represented herein.

Repertoires were generated with immunoSEQ multiplex PCR, while TCRdb's copy carries only in-frame clones and drops some. The profile shows under 1,900,000 clones, about 98.5% of them singletons. Worth noting for this clone: Its antigen is currently unknown.

The sample was naive CD4+ T cells sorted from blood. The subset: CD45RA+ positively selected. The clonotype was recovered from a man aged 30-40 years in good health. V usage is TRBV5-1 and J usage is TRBJ2-3; 7 nucleotides agree with TRBD1. The CDR3 sequence is CASSGQTGSRSDTQYF. The CDR3 DNA reads as TGCGCCAGCAGCGGACAGACAGGGTCGAGATCAGATACGCAGTATTTT.